This T cell receptor (beta chain) was recorded in a study of T cell responses to AZD1222 COVID-19 vaccine. Findings and limits, study-wide: The number of AZD1222 recipients seropositive at baseline was only 5 to 7. The peak T cell response came first, and repertoires were sampled only after it. Regions left unmutated in variants are reportedly the target of nearly half of spike-specific TCRs. The donors showed a predominance of white British ancestry and of females, with possible underestimation of clonal diversity.

Concerning this clone: Its cognate antigen is unknown.

The data were produced by immunoSEQ multiplex PCR, yet TCRdb's version contains in-frame clones alone and is incomplete. The sample comprises 150,000 to 200,000 clones, about 93% of which are singletons, and approximately 0.6% rests with the top ten. There are 15 residues in the CDR3. The germline V gene encodes CDR1 MNHEY and CDR2 SVGAGI. V was clipped by 2 bases and J by 0 bases, with 11 bases between them. This TCR came from an adult in good health. The chain has TRBV6-5 and TRBJ2-7, with no clear D. Sample: peripheral blood, taken on day 0 of AZD1222 vaccination. CDR3 loop: CASSYGGTHSYEQYF. In DNA form, the CDR3 reads TGTGCCAGCAGTTACGGCGGTACTCACTCCTACGAGCAGTACTTC.